These 19 T cell receptor beta chains came from one sample sequenced in a study of relationships among human T cell subsets. From the CD45RA-negative fraction, anti-CD45RO beads picked out CD45RA-RO+ memory T cells. Semiquantitative ARM-PCR amplified T cell receptor alpha and beta CDR3 regions from mRNA. ARM-PCR used tagged nested gene-specific primers, then communal superprimers for exponential amplification. TCRdb processed the multiplex PCR reads anew with MiXCR; each CDR3 protein has one entry. The repertoire holds thousands of distinct CDR3 sequences, with roughly 54% as singletons. Material for sequencing was memory T cells sorted from blood. These receptors were collected from a man between 35 and 55 years old in good health.

The gene calls are TRBV6-5 and TRBJ2-1; D gene uncertain. Trimming stripped 0 bases from V and 6 bases from J, with 12 bases between. Germline-derived CDR1 and CDR2 are MNHEY and SVGAGI. This CDR3 contains 15 residues. The CDR3 nucleotides read TGTGCCAGCAGTTACTCTCCTCCTCCCCTCAATGAGCAGTTCTTC. As protein: CASSYSPPPLNEQFF.

The J gene is TRBJ2-7, the V gene TRBV18; TRBD2 aligns across 8 bases. The CDR3 is 15 residues long. CDR1 is KGHSH, CDR2 LQKENI, per germline. Trimming removed 6 bases from V and 6 bases from J; junction bases left unmatched: 13. The CDR3 DNA reads TGTGCCAGCTCTCCCGGGACTAGTATCCTTGGCGAGCAGTACTTC. Translating it yields CASSPGTSILGEQYF.

The genes are TRBV6-1 and TRBJ2-3, with 12 bases aligning to TRBD2. Germline CDR1 MNHNS, CDR2 SASEGT. After removal of 5 bases from V and 0 bases from J, the junction contained 12 bases not matched to a gene. This CDR3 is built from 19 residues. CDR3 region: CASSLRLAGDLTSTDTQYF. The CDR3 region has the DNA TGTGCCAGCAGTCTACGACTAGCGGGAGACCTCACTAGCACAGATACGCAGTATTTT.

In this sample, this clonotype turned up a few times. The chain combines TRBV11-2 with TRBJ2-5; tentatively, D is TRBD1 or TRBD2 (5 bases each). The CDR3 loop spans 13 amino acids. The V end lost 0 bases, the J end lost 9 bases, and 11 bases lay between the germline ends. From germline, CDR1 is SGHAT and CDR2 FQNNGV. CDR3 loop: CASSLDRGPSQYF. Written as DNA, the CDR3 is TGTGCCAGCAGCTTAGATCGGGGACCTTCCCAGTACTTC.

The chain employs TRBV15 and TRBJ2-1; TRBD2 agrees at 10 bases. J was trimmed by 9 bases and V by 0 bases; bases with no gene match: 17. Germline loops: CDR1 LNHNV, CDR2 YYDKDF (reference sequence). There are 19 residues in the CDR3. CDR3 bases: TGTGCCACCAGCAGAGAAGAGCCGAACTTGAGCGGGGGGGCCATTGAGCAGTTCTTC. It codes for CATSREEPNLSGGAIEQFF.

V and J are TRBV28 and TRBJ2-7; 7 bases fit TRBD2. Germline CDR1 is MDHEN and CDR2 is SYDVKM. The CDR3 length is 15 residues. J gave up 1 base and V 7 bases, and 10 bases lay outside the gene matches. The CDR3 loop reads CASTSPAGESYEQYF. DNA for the CDR3: TGTGCCAGCACATCCCCGGCGGGGGAGTCCTACGAGCAGTACTTC. Full variable domain (missing parts from reference TRBV28 and TRBJ2-7): DVKVTQSSRYLVKRTGEKVFLECVQDMDHENMFWYRQDPGLGLRLIYFSYDVKMKEKGDIPEGYSVSREKKERFSLILESASTNQTSMYLCASTSPAGESYEQYFGPGTRLTVT.

As concerns this clonotype: Compared with germline, one end of the junction differs, possibly owing to a read error. The DNA for the CDR3 is TGTGCCAGCAGCTTGTGGCCGAATGGGCAGTTCTTC. Its protein product is CASSLWPNGQFF. The V and J genes are TRBV5-6 and TRBJ2-1; D unclear. The CDR3 spans 12 residues. Germline loops: CDR1 SGHDT, CDR2 YYEEEE.

J is TRBJ2-1 and V is TRBV11-1; possibly TRBD1 for D (5 bases). The CDR3 covers 16 residues. Trimming removed 2 bases at V and 0 bases at J, with 11 bases between. Germline CDR1 reads SGHAT; CDR2 reads FQDESV (reference sequence). The CDR3 nucleotides are TGTGCCAGCAGCTTAATTTCCCAGGGCTCCTACAATGAGCAGTTCTTC. Translated, it gives CASSLISQGSYNEQFF.

The chain recombines TRBV6-1 with TRBJ1-6, with 7 nucleotides matching TRBD1. This CDR3 is 14 amino acids long. Germline CDR1 and CDR2: MNHNS and SASEGT. V lost 4 bases and J lost 5; bases outside the gene matches: 2. The CDR3 sequence: CASSAGQNNSPLHF. CDR3 coding DNA: TGTGCCAGCAGTGCGGGACAGAATAATTCACCCCTCCACTTT.

This clonotype came up a few times. The chain employs TRBV27 and TRBJ2-6, with D unclear. CDR3 size: 16 residues. The V gene lost 0 bases and the J gene lost 0 bases, with 6 bases spanning the gap. Germline assignment: CDR1 MNHEY and CDR2 SMNVEV (reference sequence). Here the CDR3 DNA reads TGTGCCAGCAGTTTATCTCCTAGCTCTGGGGCCAACGTCCTGACTTTC. As protein: CASSLSPSSGANVLTF.

CDR3 loop: CSASKLQGALNEKLFF. The CDR3 DNA sequence: TGCAGTGCTTCCAAGTTACAGGGGGCGCTTAATGAAAAACTGTTTTTT. The V and J genes are TRBV20-1 and TRBJ1-4; 9 bases map to TRBD1. In germline, CDR1 is DFQATT, CDR2 SNEGSKA (reference sequence). This CDR3 spans 16 amino acids. Trimming cost V 5 bases and J 4 bases; bases outside gene matches: 11.

V usage is TRBV2 and J usage is TRBJ2-1; maybe TRBD1 (6 bases). V lost 6 bases to trimming and J lost 1 base, with 13 bases between them. CDR1 SNHLY and CDR2 FYNNEI come from the germline V gene. The CDR3 loop spans 15 amino acids. The CDR3 loop is CASSRNRESYNEQFF. DNA of the CDR3: TGTGCCAGCAGCCGGAACAGGGAGTCCTACAATGAGCAGTTCTTC. Full variable domain (rest looked up from reference TRBV2 and TRBJ2-1): EPEVTQTPSHQVTQMGQEVILRCVPISNHLYFYWYRQILGQKVEFLVSFYNNEISEKSEIFDDQFSVERPDGSNFTLKIRSTKLEDSAMYFCASSRNRESYNEQFFGPGTRLTVL.

The chain links TRBV28 to TRBJ1-5; TRBD1 matches at 7 bases. This CDR3 comprises 17 residues. V trimming: 5 bases; J trimming: 0 bases; junction bases outside the gene matches: 10. Germline V gives CDR1 MDHEN, CDR2 SYDVKM. The CDR3 DNA is TGTGCCAGCAGTCAGGGACGGACAGGTCATAGCAATCAGCCCCAGCATTTT. Translated: CASSQGRTGHSNQPQHF.

J is TRBJ1-5 and V is TRBV6-5; 7 nucleotides agree with TRBD1. J lost 5 bases, V lost 9 bases, and 13 bases had no gene match. The V gene's germline CDR1 is MNHEY and CDR2 SVGAGI. This CDR3 spans 15 amino acids. This CDR3 is CASSRGGAGYQPQHF. Here the CDR3 DNA reads TGTGCCAGTTCTCGAGGGGGCGCGGGGTATCAGCCCCAGCATTTT.

The chain is built from TRBV20-1 and TRBJ2-5; TRBD2 is a possible D gene (6 bases). From germline, CDR1 is DFQATT and CDR2 SNEGSKA (reference sequence). The CDR3 extends over 14 amino acids. V lost 1 base and J lost 1, with 10 bases in between. CDR3 loop: CSARVGLIQETQYF. CDR3 in DNA: TGCAGTGCTAGAGTGGGACTTATCCAAGAGACCCAGTACTTC.

The chain combines TRBV5-1 with TRBJ2-3, with 14 bases fitting TRBD2. CDR1 SGHRS and CDR2 YFSETQ come from the germline V gene. V lost 0 bases, J lost 14 bases, and 11 bases stayed unmatched. This CDR3 contains 16 residues. CDR3 in amino acids: CASSLASGLAGGGRYF. The CDR3 nucleotides read TGCGCCAGCAGCTTGGCGTCAGGACTAGCGGGGGGCGGCCGGTATTTT.

The rearrangement links TRBV5-1 to TRBJ2-1, with 10 bases fitting TRBD2. Germline V gives CDR1 SGHRS, CDR2 YFSETQ. This CDR3 has 15 amino acids. The V and J ends lost 2 bases and 7 bases, in that order; junction bases with no gene match: 6. CDR3 in DNA: TGCGCCAGCAGCTTTAAAGCGGGGGGGGGTAATGAGCAGTTCTTC. This encodes CASSFKAGGGNEQFF.

The V and J genes are TRBV5-5 and TRBJ1-5, with 9 bases aligning to TRBD1. Germline lookup yields CDR1 SGHKS and CDR2 YYEKEE (reference sequence). V lost 4 bases and J lost 4; bases outside the gene matches: 3. The CDR3 loop spans 14 amino acids. CDR3 in amino acids: CASSTGTGNQPQHF. Written as DNA, the CDR3 is TGTGCCAGCAGCACCGGGACAGGGAATCAGCCCCAGCATTTT. Full variable domain (remainder filled in from reference TRBV5-5 and TRBJ1-5): DAGVTQSPTHLIKTRGQQVTLRCSPISGHKSVSWYQQVLGQGPQFIFQYYEKEERGRGNFPDRFSARQFPNYSSELNVNALLLGDSALYLCASSTGTGNQPQHFGDGTRLSIL.

In its sample, this clonotype was seen a few times. V gene TRBV6-6 combines with J gene TRBJ2-7; TRBD1 matches at 7 bases. J gave up 4 bases and V 5 bases, and 8 bases lay outside the gene matches. The germline gives CDR1 MNHNY, CDR2 SVGAGI (reference sequence). The CDR3 length is 14 residues. The CDR3 nucleotides are TGTGCCAGCAGTCGTACCGGGACAGCTTACGAGCAGTACTTC. Protein product: CASSRTGTAYEQYF.